Listed below are T cell receptor beta chains from one sample, sequenced in a study of blood T cell repertoires in COVID-19. Using immunoSEQ multiplex PCR, the repertoire was profiled, and TCRdb retains in-frame clones only, with some absent. The sample carries a few hundred thousand clones, roughly 86% recorded once. Source material: peripheral blood. The receptors originated from a man aged 18 to 30 with active or convalescent COVID-19. CDR3s include the opening cysteine and the closing phenylalanine or tryptophan. A D gene is named only where the DNA matches it firmly. Clone size appears in some rows only: once, few, many, or a class for an expanded clone.

J gene	clone size	V gene	D gene	CDR3 DNA	CDR3 protein
TRBJ2-7	few	TRBV4-1	TRBD2	TGCGCCAGCAGCCAAATAGCGGGGGGGCTATCCTACGAGCAGTACTTC	CASSQIAGGLSYEQYF
TRBJ1-1	NA	TRBV29-1	TRBD1	TGCAGCGTTCGCGGACAGGGTCTGAACACTGAAGCTTTCTTT	CSVRGQGLNTEAFF
TRBJ1-2	NA	TRBV28	NA	TGTGCCAGCAGTTTATTGACAGTCATCTATGGCTACACCTTC	CASSLLTVIYGYTF
TRBJ1-6	NA	TRBV7-9	TRBD1	TGTGCCAGCAGCTTAGAGGGGACAGTGTCACCCCTCCACTTT	CASSLEGTVSPLHF
TRBJ2-2	NA	TRBV5-6	NA	TGTGCCAGCAGCTTAGCTGGCGGGGAGCTGTTTTTT	CASSLAGGELFF
TRBJ1-2	NA	TRBV29-1	NA	TGCAGCGTAGGACAAGACATTAACTATGGCTACACCTTC	CSVGQDINYGYTF
TRBJ1-3	NA	TRBV5-4	NA	TGTGCCAGCAGCTCGTACAGCACCTCTGGAAACACCATATATTTT	CASSSYSTSGNTIYF
TRBJ1-4	once	TRBV4-1	NA	TGCGCCAGCAGCCAAGTGAGGGAGAAGAAACTGTTTTTT	CASSQVREKKLFF
TRBJ1-2	NA	TRBV3-1/TRBV3-2	TRBD1	TGTGCCAGCAGCCTCCGGGACAGGGGTGTCTATGGCTACACCTTC	CASSLRDRGVYGYTF
TRBJ2-3	NA	TRBV9	NA	TGTGCCAGCAGCGTCGAATCCAAGGGGCCAGATACGCAGTATTTT	CASSVESKGPDTQYF
TRBJ2-7	NA	TRBV10-3	TRBD2	TGTGCCATCAGTTCTGCTAGCGGGGTCTCCTACGAGCAGTACTTC	CAISSASGVSYEQYF
TRBJ1-2	NA	TRBV7-9	TRBD1	TGTGCCAGCAGCTTAGGGGGACAGGGGTCGGCCACCTTC	CASSLGGQGSATF
TRBJ2-5	NA	TRBV9	TRBD2	TGTGCCAGCAGCGTTGGACTAGCGGGGTCGGAGACCCAGTACTTC	CASSVGLAGSETQYF
TRBJ1-3	NA	TRBV27	NA	TGTGCCAGCAGTTCGTACCTAGAGGGGGACTCTGGAAACACCATATATTTT	CASSSYLEGDSGNTIYF
TRBJ1-4	once	TRBV7-3	NA	TGTGCCAGCAGCTTAATAAGGCAGGGAAAAGAAAAACTGTTTTTT	CASSLIRQGKEKLFF
TRBJ2-3	NA	TRBV3-1/TRBV3-2	NA	TGTGCCAGCGCGGGGTCTAGGTCGAGCACAGATACGCAGTATTTT	CASAGSRSSTDTQYF
TRBJ1-6	NA	TRBV3-1/TRBV3-2	NA	TGTGCCAGCAGCCGGGGGCGAGGCAGCAATTCACCCCTCCACTTT	CASSRGRGSNSPLHF
TRBJ1-4	few	TRBV5-6	NA	TGTGCCAGCAGCTTGGCCCGGGGAGTCGGCTATAATGAAAAACTGTTTTTT	CASSLARGVGYNEKLFF
TRBJ1-4	NA	TRBV5-1	TRBD1	TGCGCCAGCAAGACAGGGCAAAATGAAAAACTGTTTTTT	CASKTGQNEKLFF
TRBJ2-3	NA	TRBV7-2	TRBD1	TGTGCCAGCAGCCCGGGACAGGGTATAGCAGATACGCAGTATTTT	CASSPGQGIADTQYF
TRBJ1-6	NA	TRBV25-1	NA	TGTGCCAGCAGTGAAAGGAGGTCACCCCTCCACTTT	CASSERRSPLHF
TRBJ2-2	NA	TRBV18	NA	TGTGCCAGCTCACAGGAGTACGGGTCATTCGGGGAGCTGTTTTTT	CASSQEYGSFGELFF
TRBJ1-5	NA	TRBV6-5	NA	TGTGCCAGCAGTTACCTCAGGGGTGGTCAGCCCCAGCATTTT	CASSYLRGGQPQHF
TRBJ2-7	NA	TRBV7-6	NA	TGTGCCAGCAGCCCTGGGGAGGGACATAACTACGAGCAGTACTTC	CASSPGEGHNYEQYF
TRBJ1-2	NA	TRBV11-3	TRBD1	TGTGCCACCACAGCGACAGGGGGCTTTGATGGCTACACCTTC	CATTATGGFDGYTF
TRBJ1-1	NA	TRBV3-1/TRBV3-2	NA	TGTGCCAGCAGACCTCATGACAGGAGCACTGAAGCTTTCTTT	CASRPHDRSTEAFF
TRBJ1-5	few	TRBV10-3	NA	TGTGCCACCGCTCAAAAGGAGGATCAGCCCCAGCATTTT	CATAQKEDQPQHF
TRBJ2-5	NA	TRBV5-1	NA	TGCGCCAGCAGCCCGGCGACAGTCCAAGAGACCCAGTACTTC	CASSPATVQETQYF
TRBJ2-1	NA	TRBV24-1	NA	TGTGCCACGGGGCGAATTGGGGGGAATGAGCAGTTCTTC	CATGRIGGNEQFF